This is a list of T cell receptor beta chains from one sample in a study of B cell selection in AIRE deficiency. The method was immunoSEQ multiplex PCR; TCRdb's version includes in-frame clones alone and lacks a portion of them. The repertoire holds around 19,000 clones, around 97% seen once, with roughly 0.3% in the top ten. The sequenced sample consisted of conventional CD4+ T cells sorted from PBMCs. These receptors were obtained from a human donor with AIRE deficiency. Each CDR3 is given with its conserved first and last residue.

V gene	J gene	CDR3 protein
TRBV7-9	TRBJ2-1	CASSLSRGGAYEQFF
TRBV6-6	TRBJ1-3	CASRFGNTIYF
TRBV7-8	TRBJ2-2	CASSLDPGAGGELFF
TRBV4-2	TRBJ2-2	CASGLAGPGELFF
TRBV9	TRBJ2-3	CASSVAGRVWTDTQYF
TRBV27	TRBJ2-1	CASPGGGAEPNEQFF
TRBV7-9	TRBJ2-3	CASSRGLADPTDTQYF
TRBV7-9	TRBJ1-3	CASSLGTGGNTIYF
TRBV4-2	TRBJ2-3	CASRKTSGRETDTQYF
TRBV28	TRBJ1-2	CASSSAPGQGDYGYTF
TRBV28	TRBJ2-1	CASSTESGGPYNEQFF
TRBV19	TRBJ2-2	CASSSPRGAGGSTGELFF
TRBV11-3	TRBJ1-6	CASSLGQRQDSPLHF
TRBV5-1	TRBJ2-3	CASSPRSGDTQYF
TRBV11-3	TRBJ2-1	CASSLRWTGGGNEQFF
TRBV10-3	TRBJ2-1	CAISPSGAYNEQFF
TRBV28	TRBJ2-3	CASISGGVTDTQYF
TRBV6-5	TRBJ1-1	CASSYSRGRTEAFF
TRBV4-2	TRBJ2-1	CASSQDRGGDEQFF
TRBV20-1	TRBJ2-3	CSARGGYTQYF
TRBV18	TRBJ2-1	CASSPGTGVPNEQFF
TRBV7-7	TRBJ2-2	CASSLAPGARTGELFF
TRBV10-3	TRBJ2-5	CASTENQETQYF
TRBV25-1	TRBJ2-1	CASSESKGPGNEQFF
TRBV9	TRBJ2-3	CASSAGGTSGTDTQYF
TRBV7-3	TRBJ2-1	CASSKIAGSSYNEQFF
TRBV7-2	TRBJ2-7	CASSPYRGSYEQYF
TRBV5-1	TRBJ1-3	CASSPDGRSGSGNTIYF
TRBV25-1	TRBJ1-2	CASSEPHRDQHGYTF
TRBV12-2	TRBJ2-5	CASRLHGTGGWETQYF
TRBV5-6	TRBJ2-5	CASSLVGRTQYF
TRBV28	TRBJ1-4	CASSSGDSSEKLFF
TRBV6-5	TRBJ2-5	CASSYPPWGGTQYF
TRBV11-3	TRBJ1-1	CASSLDRGTEAFF
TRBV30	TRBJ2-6	CAWRSSGANVLTF
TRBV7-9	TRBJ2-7	CASSSALGQGAYEQYF
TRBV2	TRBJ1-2	CASSEQGFGGYTF
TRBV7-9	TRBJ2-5	CASSFRDRSYF
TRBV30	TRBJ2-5	CAWSARKETQYF
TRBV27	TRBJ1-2	CASSRQGDHYGYTF
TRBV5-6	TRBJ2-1	CASSSTMRNEQFF
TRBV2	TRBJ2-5	CASSSGQAAQETQYF
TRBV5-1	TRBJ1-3	CASSPGTVVSGNTIYF
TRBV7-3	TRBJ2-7	CASSPTGTIAGEQYF
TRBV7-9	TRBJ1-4	CASSTGGSNEKLFF
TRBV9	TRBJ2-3	CASSGSGGGTDTQYF
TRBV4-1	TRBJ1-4	CASSQEYRYHEKLFF
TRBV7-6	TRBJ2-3	CASSLEATSGSGTQYF
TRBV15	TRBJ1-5	CATRGGQGRDQPQHF
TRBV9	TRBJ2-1	CASSVDHYNEQFF
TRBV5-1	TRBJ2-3	CASSVHSAGPSTDTQYF
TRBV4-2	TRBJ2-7	CASSFGHNYEQYF
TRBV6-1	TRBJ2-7	CATRRFHEQYF